This T cell receptor (beta chain) was recorded in a study of beta chain features in type 1 diabetes (dated by TCRdb to the late 2010s). Some background on the complete study: No differences in mean age, gender distribution, total cell number or subset yield were found between patients and healthy donors. Whereas all 30 or so donors provided naive and central memory subsets, regulatory and stem cell-like memory subsets were isolated from just 8 patients and about 8 healthy donors. A total of 85 million to 140 million sorted cells were examined across all samples, and the number of cells per subset was strongly correlated with RNA yield. The study compared the TCRB repertoires of sorted circulating CD4+ T cell subsets in recently diagnosed type 1 diabetes patients with those in matched healthy donors. What the work shows at the level of the full study, not this receptor alone: In all four CD4+ subsets, TCRB CDR3 length was moderately but significantly shorter in type 1 diabetes patients. Naive, central memory and regulatory TCRB repertoires appeared to be more similar among patients than among healthy donors. Sequencing cDNA rather than genomic DNA could over-represent highly expressing activated cells, although activation and CD3 levels did not differ between groups. HLA sub-analyses involved small numbers of individuals, so any influence of HLA type on TCRB rearrangement remained unresolved. Fewer insertions and more nucleotide deletions at VDJ recombination sites were observed in patients with type 1 diabetes, implying thymic rearrangement abnormalities. PCR might favor shorter templates, but patient and control samples were amplified and corrected together, so any skew would affect both groups equally.

From the cysteine up to the phenylalanine, the CDR3 has a length of 16 residues. The retained sequence is limited to the CDR3, 48 bases, with the frame set at the first base. Via the germline V gene (reference sequence), CDR1 is GTSNPN and CDR2 SVGIG. A distance of 18 bases separates the germline ends of V and J, which lose 4 bases and 3 bases respectively. With respect to this clone: Its antigen has not been determined. No per-base quality is available; no much larger clone lies one base away.

The High Capacity cDNA Reverse Transcription Kit was used to reverse transcribe all of the isolated RNA, meaning that expressed TCRB transcripts were what got sequenced. Naive, central memory and regulatory T cell samples underwent deep immunoSEQ sequencing, averaging around 3.7 million total reads per sample. After sorted cells were lysed in RLT buffer, RNA was extracted with DNase-treated RNeasy Micro or Mini kits, with the choice depending on cell number. Each cell subset was processed on its own to prevent cross-contamination, while patient and healthy donor samples were processed together. Using the immunoSEQ multiplex PCR, TCRB sequences were amplified from cDNA into 87-bp fragments spanning the CDR3 region. Amplicons were sequenced on the Illumina HiSeq platform. Regarding the original processing steps: Synthetic template baselines were used to correct PCR bias computationally, reads within Hamming distance 2 were collapsed together, and singletons that could not be merged were discarded. Reads were aligned against IMGT to assign V, D and J genes, CDR3 length and insertions or deletions at six rearrangement sites. Within each subset, clonotype counts were normalized to sorted cell number, and only after that were true diversity and Gini coefficients computed with the tcR R package. The overlap coefficient, calculated on TCRB nucleotide sequences, was used to quantify repertoire sharing. Out-of-frame TCRB sequences from naive cells were analyzed to stand in for the pre-selection repertoire. The immuneACCESS repertoire file appears here via TCRdb, limited to in-frame rearrangements. These files lack a portion of the clones; in checked studies, under half of the deficit traces to unresolved V genes, and the cause of the others is not known. For V, J and clone size, that table is used; D and trimming come from the DNA. In all, the sample holds roughly 700,000 clones, and about an eighth of those were seen once. Approximately 0.02% of the sample is held by the ten biggest clonotypes.

From each donor, a single peripheral blood sample of 90 to 150 mL on average was drawn into heparinised tubes. Using a panel that included CD45RO, CCR7, CD25, CD127, CD95 and CD27, naive, central memory, regulatory and stem cell-like memory CD4+ T cells were sorted on a BD FACSAria II. A purity above 95% was achieved for all sorted populations. Right away, PBMCs were isolated by Lymphoprep density gradient centrifugation and were stained directly, with no culture step. Samples were stained and sorted in pairs, with one healthy donor and one patient per experiment, so that batch effects were minimized.

The sequenced sample was naive CD4+ T cells from blood. Taken with the paper, the label for cell subset or site translates to: true naive CD4+ T cells. Recombination joined TRBV30 with TRBJ1-4; matching of 5 bases hints at TRBD1 as the D gene. This sequence originates from a man between 18 and 29 years old with type 1 diabetes. The DNA sequence reads TGTGCCTGGACTGTGCTTGGGGGACCCTCTAATGAAAAACTGTTTTTT. Translated, it reads CAWTVLGGPSNEKLFF.